The present T cell receptor (beta chain) was sequenced within a study of T cell responses to AZD1222 COVID-19 vaccine. Libraries were prepared by immunoSEQ multiplex PCR; TCRdb keeps only in-frame clonotypes and omits some of them. Seen here are under 200,000 clones, 92% observed once, and the top ten hold 1.3%. The origin of this receptor is an adult who received the AZD1222 COVID-19 vaccine. The sequencing used peripheral blood, collected 28 days after the second AZD1222 dose.

This CDR3 is CSVGSGGLNEQFF. DNA of the CDR3: TGCAGCGTTGGTAGCGGGGGTCTCAATGAGCAGTTCTTC. J is TRBJ2-1 and V is TRBV29-1; 9 bases agree with TRBD2. This CDR3 is built from 13 residues. Looked up from germline, CDR1 is SQVTM and CDR2 is ANQGSEA. V dropped 4 bases and J dropped 6; count of bases not matched to a gene: 4.